What follows describes a single T cell receptor (beta chain). What it binds is not known. Sequencing used cDNA as its template, made by extracting RNA and reverse transcribing it. The table came from immunoSEQ multiplex PCR; TCRdb's copy has only in-frame clones and leaves some out. The data show 90,000 to 130,000 clones, roughly 59% seen once. The data stem from a study of CD8+ T cells in alopecia areata. Whole-study results and caveats: Researchers report lesional scalp, most notably alopecia totalis/universalis, outstripped normal scalp in clonality. Between patients, shared TCR sequences were less clear than in mice. This was possibly due in part to HLA diversity in the patient population.

Sequenced: CD8+ T cells sorted from blood. The receptor was isolated from a human donor in good health.

The CDR3 sequence: CARTGHGDRPQETQYF. The CDR3, as DNA: TGCGCCAGGACGGGCCACGGGGATCGGCCCCAAGAGACCCAGTACTTC. The chain joins TRBV5-1 to TRBJ2-5; TRBD2 might be the D (5 bases). CDR1 is SGHRS and CDR2 is YFSETQ in the germline V gene. V gave up 8 bases and J gave up 1 base, with 21 bases separating them. This CDR3 has 16 residues.